These 12 T cell receptor beta chains were sequenced from one sample in a study of monozygotic twins with inflammatory bowel disease. TCRdb reanalyzed the 5' RACE reads, giving one entry per CDR3 protein sequence and no DNA. This sample's table has approximately 100,000 distinct CDR3 sequences. Input material: blood. These receptors all come from a human donor with ulcerative colitis or Crohn's disease, or a healthy co-twin of an affected twin (not recorded which).

The rearrangement joins TRBV28 to TRBJ2-2; no DNA is available, so the TRBD2 call from TCRdb remains unchecked. CDR3 length: 15 residues. Germline V gene lookup returns CDR1 MDHEN and CDR2 SYDVKM. The CDR3 is CASSPLAGNTGELFF.

The J gene is TRBJ1-2, the V gene TRBV5-6; no DNA is available, so the TRBD1 call from TCRdb remains unchecked. This CDR3 is 14 amino acids long. Per germline, CDR1 SGHDT and CDR2 YYEEEE. CDR3 in amino acids: CASVRGQGNYGYTF. Full variable domain (outside the CDR3, taken from reference TRBV5-6 and TRBJ1-2): DAGVTQSPTHLIKTRGQQVTLRCSPKSGHDTVSWYQQALGQGPQFIFQYYEEEERQRGNFPDRFSGHQFPNYSSELNVNALLLGDSALYLCASVRGQGNYGYTFGSGTRLTVV.

The chain carries TRBV12-3 or TRBV12-4 and TRBJ1-5. The CDR3 extends over 11 amino acids. CDR3 loop: CASRNFGPQHF.

This chain connects TRBV12-3 or TRBV12-4 to TRBJ1-5; without DNA, the TCRdb call of TRBD1 cannot be checked. The CDR3 is made up of 14 amino acids. This CDR3 reads CASMHARGNQPQHF.

The gene calls are TRBV12-3 or TRBV12-4 and TRBJ2-7; the D gene TCRdb calls, TRBD1, cannot be checked with no DNA. There are 13 residues in the CDR3. This CDR3 is CASNPGRGYEQYF.

The J gene is TRBJ2-7, the V gene TRBV7-2; the TRBD2 assignment by TCRdb is unverifiable without DNA. The CDR3 extends over 15 amino acids. Per germline, CDR1 SGHTA and CDR2 FQGNSA. CDR3 in amino acids: CASSLAWSRAYEQYF.

The V and J genes are TRBV7-8 and TRBJ2-1; TCRdb lists TRBD2, though no DNA is available to test this call. Germline CDR1 and CDR2: SGHVS and FQNEAQ. The CDR3 is 13 residues long. CDR3 sequence reads: CASSMGRHNEQFF.

The chain combines TRBV28 with TRBJ1-6; TCRdb's D call of TRBD1 is untestable without DNA. Germline loops: CDR1 MDHEN, CDR2 SYDVKM. This CDR3 region has 15 residues. The CDR3 sequence is CASRPSQGDNSPLHF.

V and J are TRBV7-8 and TRBJ1-2; TCRdb returns TRBD1, unconfirmable since there is no DNA. Germline V CDR1 and CDR2: SGHVS, FQNEAQ. This CDR3 contains 14 residues. CDR3 sequence: CASSLRTGGGGYTF.

The gene calls are TRBV6-5 and TRBJ2-1; the D call of TRBD2 rests on TCRdb alone, since no DNA is present to check it. The CDR3 is 15 residues long. Germline assignment: CDR1 MNHEY and CDR2 SVGAGI. This chain's CDR3 is CASSYLSGRGNEQFF.

The V call is TRBV4-1, the J call TRBJ2-5; TCRdb's D call of TRBD1 is untestable without DNA. CDR3 length: 17 amino acids. Germline V gene data show CDR1 as MGHRA and CDR2 as YSYEKL. The CDR3 loop reads CASSQLARQSPRETQYF.

Here the CDR3 reads CASSQERSIQYF. This chain joins TRBV4-3 and TRBJ2-4. The CDR3 sequence is 12 residues long. Germline loops: CDR1 LGHNA, CDR2 YSLEER.